The clone carrying this T cell receptor (beta chain) occurred a few times. Its antigen is currently unknown. The entry originates in a study of blood T cells in healthy people across ages. Overall study findings and caveats: PBMC samples, being unsorted, prevented any conclusive comparison of naive and antigen-experienced cells.

Isolation yielded PBMCs, at least 6 million per sample, in every case. The length of the CDR3 is 18 residues. The germline V and J ends were trimmed by 4 bases and 6 bases, with 25 bases remaining between them. CDR1 and CDR2 from the germline V gene are SGDLS and YYNGEE. Using a J-beta primer mix together with a sample-barcoded 5' primer, a second PCR was run for roughly 6 to 12 cycles. Each cDNA molecule, via a template-switch adaptor with 12 random nucleotides, was tagged. Samples each returned at least 2.5 million CDR3-containing paired-end reads. Using its own MiXCR run on the 5' RACE reads, TCRdb lists one record per CDR3 protein. The sample carries about 670,000 distinct CDR3 sequences, roughly 41% recorded once.

This chain connects TRBV9 to TRBJ2-2; TRBD2 is a possible D gene (6 bases). The sequenced sample consisted of blood. The TCR was taken from a man older than 75 in good health. The CDR3 is CASSSSRDSLRGAGELFF. CDR3 DNA: TGTGCCAGCAGCTCCTCCCGGGACTCACTGCGGGGAGCCGGGGAGCTGTTTTTT.